Below are 7 T cell receptor beta chains sequenced from a single sample in a study of control samples from healthy donors and cancer patients (dated by TCRdb to about 2020). The library relied on the immunoSEQ multiplex PCR assay. As stored in TCRdb, this immuneACCESS dataset retains in-frame rearrangements with V and J assigned. A fraction of the clones does not appear; measured against another copy, unresolved V genes explain less than half of the discrepancy, and the remainder lacks a known reason. The sample includes 95,000 to 100,000 clones, with more than 85% observed a single time. The ten top clones hold 7.5% to 10% of the sample. What was sequenced was blood. The source is a man under 40 in good health.

This chain links TRBV5-4 with TRBJ1-1; D possibly corresponds to TRBD1 (5 bases). Germline V gene lookup returns CDR1 SGHNT and CDR2 YYREEE (reference sequence). CDR3 length: 16 amino acids. V was trimmed by 4 bases and J by 4 bases, leaving 20 bases between them. This chain's CDR3 is CASSLMVAGPGTEAFF. Here the CDR3 DNA reads TGTGCCAGCAGCCTAATGGTGGCAGGGCCGGGCACTGAAGCTTTCTTT. The whole variable domain, filled in from reference TRBV5-4 and TRBJ1-1, reads ETGVTQSPTHLIKTRGQQVTLRCSSQSGHNTVSWYQQALGQGPQFIFQYYREEENGRGNFPPRFSGLQFPNYSSELNVNALELDDSALYLCASSLMVAGPGTEAFFGQGTRLTVV.

The chain combines TRBV15 with TRBJ2-3, with D perhaps TRBD1 (6 bases). CDR1 and CDR2 from the germline V gene are LNHNV and YYDKDF (reference sequence). V lost 1 base and J lost 5, with 10 bases in between. This CDR3 has 14 amino acids. The CDR3 loop reads CATSRAQGEDTQYF. CDR3 coding DNA: TGTGCCACCAGCAGAGCACAGGGAGAAGATACGCAGTATTTT. The entire variable domain, with the rest obtained from reference TRBV15 and TRBJ2-3, is as follows: DAMVIQNPRYQVTQFGKPVTLSCSQTLNHNVMYWYQQKSSQAPKLLFHYYDKDFNNEADTPDNFQSRRPNTSFCFLDIRSPGLGDTAMYLCATSRAQGEDTQYFGPGTRLTVL.

V is TRBV6-5 and J is TRBJ2-5; weak D call: TRBD1 (5 bases). Germline V CDR1 and CDR2: MNHEY, SVGAGI. V was trimmed by 6 bases and J by 5 bases, leaving 19 bases between them. The CDR3 contains 15 residues. For the CDR3, the DNA is TGTGCCAGCAGGCGCCGCCGTGGGGCTGGGGAGACCCAGTACTTC. Translation: CASRRRRGAGETQYF.

The chain couples TRBV7-9 to TRBJ1-2; the D is unclear. CDR3 length equals 12 residues. Trimming stripped 5 bases from V and 2 bases from J, with 6 bases between. CDR1 and CDR2 (germline): SEHNR, FQNEAQ (reference sequence). The CDR3 sequence: CASSDQNYGYTF. In DNA, the CDR3 is TGTGCCAGCAGCGACCAAAACTATGGCTACACCTTC.

The chain links TRBV4-2 to TRBJ2-1, with 10 bases matching TRBD2. CDR1 and CDR2 (germline): LGHNA, YNFKEQ. There are 15 residues in the CDR3. V lost 4 bases, J lost 6 bases, and 6 bases stayed unmatched. The CDR3 nucleotides are TGTGCCAGCAGCCCTATAGCGGGAGGCCGCAATGAGCAGTTCTTC. As protein: CASSPIAGGRNEQFF.

This chain joins TRBV7-9 and TRBJ1-2; D might be TRBD1 (5 bases). Germline V gene data show CDR1 as SEHNR and CDR2 as FQNEAQ (reference sequence). With 5 bases removed from V and 4 bases from J, the gap between germline ends came to 11 bases. This CDR3 has 13 residues. The CDR3 region has the DNA TGTGCCAGCAGCCCCGGGGCGGGCTATGGCTACACCTTC. Protein product: CASSPGAGYGYTF.

Sample share makes this clone medium-sized. The J gene is TRBJ1-1, the V gene TRBV6-6, with unresolved D. Deletions cut 5 bases from V and 7 bases from J, with 8 bases between. Germline V gene data show CDR1 as MNHNY and CDR2 as SVGAGI (reference sequence). CDR3 length: 11 residues. Here the CDR3 reads CASSIRGEAFF. In DNA form, the CDR3 reads TGTGCCAGCAGTATACGGGGTGAAGCTTTCTTT.